These T cell receptor beta chains were read from a single sample in a study of cytomegalovirus exposure and HLA in healthy donors. The data were produced by immunoSEQ multiplex PCR, yet TCRdb's version contains in-frame clones alone and is incomplete. The sample holds over 150,000 clones, approximately 80% seen once. Specimen: PBMCs. The source is a man aged 25 to 45 in good health and CMV-seropositive. The CDR3 runs from the conserved cysteine through the conserved F or W. A D gene is named only where the DNA matches it firmly. Where a row states a size, it is once, few, many or the class of an expanded clone; other rows omit it.

d_gene,j_gene,v_gene,abundance,CDR3aa,CDR3nt
NA,TRBJ2-7,TRBV9,NA,CASSVGVGAGLAYEQYF,TGTGCCAGCAGCGTAGGAGTTGGCGCGGGTCTTGCCTACGAGCAGTACTTC
TRBD2,TRBJ2-7,TRBV6-5,once,CASSYTSGSYEQYF,TGTGCCAGCAGTTACACTAGCGGGAGCTACGAGCAGTACTTC
TRBD1,TRBJ1-2,TRBV29-1,NA,CSVEFPGGGGYTF,TGCAGCGTTGAATTTCCAGGGGGTGGTGGCTACACCTTC
TRBD2,TRBJ2-1,TRBV11-2,NA,CASSFGAGGRNEQFF,TGTGCCAGCAGCTTCGGAGCGGGAGGCCGCAATGAGCAGTTCTTC
TRBD2,TRBJ2-7,TRBV7-9,NA,CASSPGLAGTYEQYF,TGTGCCAGCAGCCCCGGGCTAGCGGGAACGTACGAGCAGTACTTC
TRBD1,TRBJ2-7,TRBV4-1,NA,CASSQDDRVVSYEQYF,TGCGCCAGCAGCCAAGATGACAGGGTAGTAAGCTACGAGCAGTACTTC
NA,TRBJ2-7,TRBV28,NA,CASSSGTSYEQYF,TGTGCCAGCAGTTCGGGGACATCTTACGAGCAGTACTTC
TRBD1,TRBJ2-2,TRBV2,NA,CASLINRGTGELFF,TGTGCCAGCCTAATTAACAGGGGCACCGGGGAGCTGTTTTTT
TRBD2,TRBJ2-5,TRBV10-3,NA,CATLAGIGETQYF,TGTGCCACCCTAGCGGGAATCGGAGAGACCCAGTACTTC
NA,TRBJ2-7,TRBV4-2,NA,CASSHGVSSYEQYF,TGTGCCAGCAGCCATGGTGTAAGCTCCTACGAGCAGTACTTC
NA,TRBJ2-7,TRBV30,once,CAWDRTAYYEQYF,TGTGCCTGGGACCGGACAGCATACTACGAGCAGTACTTC
TRBD1,TRBJ2-1,TRBV11-3,NA,CASSPRDRGVDEQFF,TGTGCCAGCAGCCCCCGGGACAGGGGTGTCGATGAGCAGTTCTTC
TRBD2,TRBJ2-7,TRBV10-2,NA,CASRETSGGSYEQYF,TGCGCCAGCAGGGAGACTAGCGGGGGCTCCTACGAGCAGTACTTC
TRBD2,TRBJ2-7,TRBV7-8,few,CASSHPSGVPEDSYEQYF,TGTGCCAGCAGCCACCCTAGCGGGGTCCCGGAGGACTCCTACGAGCAGTACTTC
NA,TRBJ1-5,TRBV19,NA,CASSIDRDYYQPQHF,TGTGCCAGTAGTATAGATCGGGACTATTATCAGCCCCAGCATTTT
NA,TRBJ1-2,TRBV2,NA,CASSTGSRYGYTF,TGTGCCAGCAGCACAGGGTCTCGCTATGGCTACACCTTC
TRBD2,TRBJ2-3,TRBV7-2,NA,CASSFGGGRAVNTQYF,TGTGCCAGCAGCTTTGGGGGCGGGAGGGCCGTGAATACGCAGTATTTT
TRBD2,TRBJ2-7,TRBV5-1,few,CASSLLAGGTPEQYF,TGCGCCAGCAGTTTACTAGCGGGAGGAACCCCCGAGCAGTACTTC
NA,TRBJ1-4,TRBV19,NA,CASSDDLDEKLFF,TGTGCCAGTAGCGATGACTTGGATGAAAAACTGTTTTTT
TRBD1,TRBJ2-7,TRBV7-8,NA,CASSFWGQGSHEQYF,TGTGCCAGCAGCTTTTGGGGACAGGGGAGCCACGAGCAGTACTTC
NA,TRBJ2-1,TRBV11-3,NA,CASSLGVGSYNEQFF,TGTGCCAGCAGCTTAGGGGTCGGGTCCTACAATGAGCAGTTCTTC
NA,TRBJ2-1,TRBV4-1,NA,CASSQRTSSAYNEQFF,TGCGCCAGCAGCCAACGAACTAGCTCTGCCTACAATGAGCAGTTCTTC
TRBD2,TRBJ2-1,TRBV7-3,once,CASSLAGGGNEQFF,TGTGCCAGCAGTTTAGCGGGAGGGGGTAATGAGCAGTTCTTC
TRBD2,TRBJ2-2,TRBV7-2,NA,CASSLASGKNTGELFF,TGTGCCAGCAGCTTGGCTAGCGGGAAGAACACCGGGGAGCTGTTTTTT
TRBD2,TRBJ2-7,TRBV5-1,once,CASSLGFSGSYEQYF,TGCGCCAGCAGCTTGGGGTTTAGCGGGAGCTACGAGCAGTACTTC
NA,TRBJ1-1,TRBV9,NA,CASSVTKFMNTEAFF,TGTGCCAGCAGCGTAACTAAGTTCATGAACACTGAAGCTTTCTTT
NA,TRBJ1-2,TRBV25-1,few,CASRGALVDGYTF,TGTGCCAGCCGGGGGGCGTTGGTAGATGGCTACACCTTC
NA,TRBJ1-1,TRBV19,NA,CASSPHVNTEAFF,TGTGCCAGTAGCCCACACGTGAACACTGAAGCTTTCTTT
NA,TRBJ1-5,TRBV6-5,NA,CASHRAGEGNQPQHF,TGTGCCAGCCACAGGGCGGGGGAGGGCAATCAGCCCCAGCATTTT
NA,TRBJ1-1,TRBV29-1,few,CSVELLNTEAFF,TGCAGCGTTGAACTACTGAACACTGAAGCTTTCTTT
TRBD1,TRBJ2-2,TRBV7-8,NA,CASKHRDRGPMTGELFF,TGTGCCAGCAAACACCGGGACAGGGGGCCAATGACCGGGGAGCTGTTTTTT